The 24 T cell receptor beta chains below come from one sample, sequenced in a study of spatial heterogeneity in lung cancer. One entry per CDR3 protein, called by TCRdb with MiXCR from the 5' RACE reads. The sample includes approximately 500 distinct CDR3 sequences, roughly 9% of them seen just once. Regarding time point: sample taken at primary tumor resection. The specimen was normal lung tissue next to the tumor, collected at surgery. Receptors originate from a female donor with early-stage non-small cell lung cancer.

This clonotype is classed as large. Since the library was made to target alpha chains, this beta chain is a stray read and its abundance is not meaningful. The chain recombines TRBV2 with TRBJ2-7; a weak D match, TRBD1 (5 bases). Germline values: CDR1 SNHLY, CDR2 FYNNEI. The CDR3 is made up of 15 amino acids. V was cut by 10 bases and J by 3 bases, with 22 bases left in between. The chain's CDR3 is CATSQQAASNYEQYF. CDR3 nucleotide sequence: TGTGCCACCTCACAACAGGCGGCTTCGAACTACGAGCAGTACTTC.

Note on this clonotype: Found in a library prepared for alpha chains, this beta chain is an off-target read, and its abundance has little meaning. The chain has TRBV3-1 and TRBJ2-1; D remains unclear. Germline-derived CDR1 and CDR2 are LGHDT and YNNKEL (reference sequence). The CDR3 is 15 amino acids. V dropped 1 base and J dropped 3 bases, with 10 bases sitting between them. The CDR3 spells CASSQGVSFYNEQFF. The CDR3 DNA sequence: TGTGCCAGCAGCCAAGGGGTTAGTTTCTACAATGAGCAGTTCTTC.

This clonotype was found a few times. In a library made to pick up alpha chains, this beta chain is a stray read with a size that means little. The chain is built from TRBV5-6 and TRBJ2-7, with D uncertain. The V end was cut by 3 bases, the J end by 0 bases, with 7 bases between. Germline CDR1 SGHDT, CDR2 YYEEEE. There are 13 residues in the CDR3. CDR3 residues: CASSSSSSYEQYF. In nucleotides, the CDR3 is TGTGCCAGCAGCTCCTCGAGCTCCTACGAGCAGTACTTC.

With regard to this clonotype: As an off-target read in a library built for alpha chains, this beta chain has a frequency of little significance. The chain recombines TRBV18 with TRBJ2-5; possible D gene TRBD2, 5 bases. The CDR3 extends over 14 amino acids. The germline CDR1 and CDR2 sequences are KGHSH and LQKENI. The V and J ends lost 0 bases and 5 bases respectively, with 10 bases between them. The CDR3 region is CASSPPSSRETQYF. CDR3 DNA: TGTGCCAGCTCACCACCGTCTAGCCGGGAGACCCAGTACTTC.

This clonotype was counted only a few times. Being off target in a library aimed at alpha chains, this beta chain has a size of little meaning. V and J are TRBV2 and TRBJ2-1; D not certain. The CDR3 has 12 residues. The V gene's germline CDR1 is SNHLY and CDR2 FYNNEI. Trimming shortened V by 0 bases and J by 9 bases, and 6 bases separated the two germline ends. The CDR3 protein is CASSEATVEQFF. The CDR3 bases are TGTGCCAGCAGTGAAGCTACGGTTGAGCAGTTCTTC.

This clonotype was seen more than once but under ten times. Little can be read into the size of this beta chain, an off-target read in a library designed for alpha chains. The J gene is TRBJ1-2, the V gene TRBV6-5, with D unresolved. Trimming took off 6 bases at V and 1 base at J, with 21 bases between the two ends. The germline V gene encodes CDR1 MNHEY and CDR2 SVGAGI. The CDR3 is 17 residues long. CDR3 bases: TGTGCCAGCAGCCCACAACGAACCATAACCCGTAACTATGGCTACACCTTC. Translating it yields CASSPQRTITRNYGYTF.

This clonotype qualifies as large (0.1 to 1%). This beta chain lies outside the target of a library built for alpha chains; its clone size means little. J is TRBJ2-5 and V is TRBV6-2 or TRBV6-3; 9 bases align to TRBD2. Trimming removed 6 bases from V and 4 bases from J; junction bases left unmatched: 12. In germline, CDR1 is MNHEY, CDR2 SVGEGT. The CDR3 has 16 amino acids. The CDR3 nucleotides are TGTGCCAGCAGCCCCAGGGGGGCGGGGGGGCCAGAGACCCAGTACTTC. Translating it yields CASSPRGAGGPETQYF.

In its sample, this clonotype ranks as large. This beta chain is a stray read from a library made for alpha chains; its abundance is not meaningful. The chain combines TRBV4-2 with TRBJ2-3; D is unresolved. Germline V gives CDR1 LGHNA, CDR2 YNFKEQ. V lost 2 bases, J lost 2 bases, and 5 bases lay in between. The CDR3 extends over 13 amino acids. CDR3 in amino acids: CASSQTHTDTQYF. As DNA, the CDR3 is TGTGCCAGCAGCCAAACCCACACAGATACGCAGTATTTT.

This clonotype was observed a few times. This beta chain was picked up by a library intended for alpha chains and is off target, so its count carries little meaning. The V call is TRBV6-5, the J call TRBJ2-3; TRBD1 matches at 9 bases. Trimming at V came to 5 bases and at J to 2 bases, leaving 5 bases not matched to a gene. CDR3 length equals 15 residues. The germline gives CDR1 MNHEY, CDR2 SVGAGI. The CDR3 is CASSPDRGDTDTQYF. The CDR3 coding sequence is TGTGCCAGCAGTCCAGACAGGGGGGACACAGATACGCAGTATTTT.

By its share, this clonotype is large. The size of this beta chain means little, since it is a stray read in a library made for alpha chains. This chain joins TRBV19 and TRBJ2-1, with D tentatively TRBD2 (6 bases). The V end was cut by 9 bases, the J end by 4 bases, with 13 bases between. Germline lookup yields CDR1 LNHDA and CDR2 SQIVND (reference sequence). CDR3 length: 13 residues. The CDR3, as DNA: TGTGCCAGCTCGCGGGGATCGTACAATGAGCAGTTCTTC. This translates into CASSRGSYNEQFF.

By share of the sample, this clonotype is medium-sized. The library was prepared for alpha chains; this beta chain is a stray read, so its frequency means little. CDR3 in DNA: TGCGCCAGCAGCTTGAGGACAGATACGCAGTATTTT. Translating gives CASSLRTDTQYF. The V and J genes are TRBV5-1 and TRBJ2-3; D gene unclear. The germline gives CDR1 SGHRS, CDR2 YFSETQ. The V end was cut by 1 base, the J end by 3 bases, with 3 bases between. This CDR3 is 12 amino acids long.

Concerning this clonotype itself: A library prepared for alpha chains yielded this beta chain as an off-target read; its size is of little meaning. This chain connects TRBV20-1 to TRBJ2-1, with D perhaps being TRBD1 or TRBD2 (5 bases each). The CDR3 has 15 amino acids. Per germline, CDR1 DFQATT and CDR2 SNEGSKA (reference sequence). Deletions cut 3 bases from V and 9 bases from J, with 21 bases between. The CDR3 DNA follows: TGCAGTGCTAGGGACCGGAGGTCACCTACAGGTGAGCAGTTCTTC. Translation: CSARDRRSPTGEQFF.

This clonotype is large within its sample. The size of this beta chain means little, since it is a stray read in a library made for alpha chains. Written as DNA, the CDR3 is TGTGCCAGCAGTTACTTGTTACTAGCGGGGGGGCCAGGCACAGATACGCAGTATTTT. It specifies CASSYLLLAGGPGTDTQYF. The rearrangement joins TRBV6-6 to TRBJ2-3; TRBD2 aligns across 13 bases. Germline V gives CDR1 MNHNY, CDR2 SVGAGI (reference sequence). CDR3 length: 19 residues. The V segment lost 1 base and the J segment 1 base; nucleotides outside the gene matches: 8.

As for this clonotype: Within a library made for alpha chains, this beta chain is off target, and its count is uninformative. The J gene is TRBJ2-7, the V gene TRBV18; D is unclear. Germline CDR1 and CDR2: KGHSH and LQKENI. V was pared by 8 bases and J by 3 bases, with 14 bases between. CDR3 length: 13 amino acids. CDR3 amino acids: CASTSGPDYEQYF. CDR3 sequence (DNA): TGTGCCAGCACCTCCGGCCCCGACTACGAGCAGTACTTC.

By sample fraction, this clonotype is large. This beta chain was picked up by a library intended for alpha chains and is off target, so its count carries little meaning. The CDR3 protein is CASSQARGQGRNEQFF. CDR3 DNA: TGTGCCAGCAGCCAAGCCCGGGGACAGGGACGCAATGAGCAGTTCTTC. V usage is TRBV5-4 and J usage is TRBJ2-1; TRBD1 agrees at 9 bases. Germline CDR1 SGHNT, CDR2 YYREEE (reference sequence). The J segment lost 6 bases and the V segment lost 4 bases, leaving 11 bases of the junction unmatched. The CDR3 consists of 16 residues.

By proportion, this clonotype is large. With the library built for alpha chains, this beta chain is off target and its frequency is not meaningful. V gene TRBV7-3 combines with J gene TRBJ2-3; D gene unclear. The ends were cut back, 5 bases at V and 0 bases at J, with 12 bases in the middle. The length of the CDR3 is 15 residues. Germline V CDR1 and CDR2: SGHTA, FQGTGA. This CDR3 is CASSKGFTSTDTQYF. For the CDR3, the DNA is TGTGCCAGCAGCAAAGGATTTACTAGCACAGATACGCAGTATTTT.

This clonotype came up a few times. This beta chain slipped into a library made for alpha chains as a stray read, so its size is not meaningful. The chain's CDR3 is CASSLASGTVTYEQYF. The CDR3, as DNA: TGTGCCAGCAGCTTAGCTTCCGGGACGGTGACCTACGAGCAGTACTTC. The chain employs TRBV7-6 and TRBJ2-7, with D perhaps given as TRBD1 or TRBD2 (5 bases each). CDR3 length equals 16 residues. Deletions cut 0 bases from V and 2 bases from J, with 14 bases between. Per the germline V gene, CDR1 is SGHVS and CDR2 is FNYEAQ.

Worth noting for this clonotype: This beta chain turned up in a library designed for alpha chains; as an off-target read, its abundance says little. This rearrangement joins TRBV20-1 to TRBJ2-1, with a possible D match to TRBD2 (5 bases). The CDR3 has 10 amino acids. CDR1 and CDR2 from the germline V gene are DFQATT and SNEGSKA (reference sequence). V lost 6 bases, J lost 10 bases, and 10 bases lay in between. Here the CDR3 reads CSAGEYEQFF. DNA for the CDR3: TGCAGTGCCGGGGAGTACGAGCAGTTCTTC.

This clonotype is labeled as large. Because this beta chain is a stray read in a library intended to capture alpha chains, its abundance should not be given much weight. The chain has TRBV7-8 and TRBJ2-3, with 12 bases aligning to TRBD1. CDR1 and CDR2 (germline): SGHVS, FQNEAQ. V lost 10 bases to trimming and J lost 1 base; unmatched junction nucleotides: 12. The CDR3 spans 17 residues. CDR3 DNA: TGTGCCACCAAACCGGGACAGGGGGCGCTTGGCACAGATACGCAGTATTTT. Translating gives CATKPGQGALGTDTQYF.

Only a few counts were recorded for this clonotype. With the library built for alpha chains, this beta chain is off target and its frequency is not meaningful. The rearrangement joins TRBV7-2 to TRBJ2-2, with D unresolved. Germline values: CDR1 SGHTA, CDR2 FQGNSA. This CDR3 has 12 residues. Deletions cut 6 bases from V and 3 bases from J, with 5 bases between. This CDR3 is CASRRDTGELFF. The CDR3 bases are TGTGCCAGCAGAAGGGACACCGGGGAGCTGTTTTTT.

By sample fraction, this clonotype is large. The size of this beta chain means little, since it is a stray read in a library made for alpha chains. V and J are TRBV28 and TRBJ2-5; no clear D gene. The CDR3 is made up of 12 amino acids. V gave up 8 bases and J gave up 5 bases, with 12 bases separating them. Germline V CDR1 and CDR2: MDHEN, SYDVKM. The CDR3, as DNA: TGTGCCAGCGCTCCGGTCACGGAGACCCAGTACTTC. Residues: CASAPVTETQYF.

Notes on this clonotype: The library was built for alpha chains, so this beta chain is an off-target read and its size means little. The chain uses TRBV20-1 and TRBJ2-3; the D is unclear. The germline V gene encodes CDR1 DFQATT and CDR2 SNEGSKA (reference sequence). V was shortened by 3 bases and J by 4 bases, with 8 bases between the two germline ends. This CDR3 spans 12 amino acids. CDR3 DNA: TGCAGTGCTAGGATTACAGCAGATACGCAGTATTTT. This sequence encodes CSARITADTQYF.

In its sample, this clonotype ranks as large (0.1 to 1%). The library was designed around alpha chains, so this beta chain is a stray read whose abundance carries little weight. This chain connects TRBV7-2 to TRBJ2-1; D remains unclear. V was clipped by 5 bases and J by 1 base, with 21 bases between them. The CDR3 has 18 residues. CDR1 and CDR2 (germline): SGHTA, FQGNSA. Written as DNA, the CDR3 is TGTGCCAGCAGCGATGACTCGACTCCTAAGACATCCTACAATGAGCAGTTCTTC. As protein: CASSDDSTPKTSYNEQFF.

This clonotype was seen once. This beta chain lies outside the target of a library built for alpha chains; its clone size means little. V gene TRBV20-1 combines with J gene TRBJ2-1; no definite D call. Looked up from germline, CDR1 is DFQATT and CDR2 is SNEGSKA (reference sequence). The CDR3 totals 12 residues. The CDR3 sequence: CSVSRWGNEQFF. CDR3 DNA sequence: TGCAGCGTCTCTCGATGGGGCAATGAGCAGTTCTTC.